The subject of this entry is one TCR beta chain. The target antigen is unknown. Germline V gives CDR1 MNHNY, CDR2 SVGAGI (reference sequence). Trimming cost V 7 bases and J 7 bases, with 23 bases left between them. There are 15 residues in the CDR3. These data are taken from a study of OX40 agonist ivuxolimab in advanced cancers. Data came from immunoSEQ multiplex PCR; TCRdb stores just in-frame clones and leaves some out. The sample consists of roughly 59,000 clones, roughly four fifths of them appearing once. Study-level results: At 0.1 to 3.0 mg/kg and by week 6, CD4+ and CD8+ T cells in the blood had expanded clonally.

This receptor was identified in an adult with an advanced solid tumor such as melanoma, head and neck, liver or kidney cancer. The sample consisted of CD4+ or CD8+ T cells sorted from blood, taken in a trial of the OX40 agonist ivuxolimab. The V call is TRBV6-6, the J call TRBJ2-7, with a weak D call TRBD2 (7 bases). The CDR3 spells CASTRGGEPTGEQYF. CDR3 nucleotide sequence: TGTGCCAGCACCCGAGGGGGGGAACCAACGGGGGAGCAGTACTTC.